These T cell receptor beta chains were read from a single sample in a study of blood T cell repertoires in COVID-19. Some clones are missing from TCRdb's copy, which holds only in-frame ones; the method was immunoSEQ multiplex PCR. The data contain roughly 68,000 clones, about nine tenths of them singletons. Input material: peripheral blood. The receptors here all came from a woman between 70 and 85 years old with acute or convalescent COVID-19. Each CDR3 is given with its conserved first and last residue. A D gene is named only where the DNA matches it firmly. A clone size is listed for some rows: how often the clone was seen (once, few, many), or a class if it is expanded.

NA	TRBV6-6	TRBJ1-4	NA	CASEGGSRKLFF	TGTGCCAGCGAAGGAGGGTCAAGGAAACTGTTTTTT
few	TRBV27	TRBJ1-6	NA	CASSLKRAAHFDNSPLHF	TGTGCCAGCAGTTTAAAGAGGGCAGCTCATTTTGATAATTCACCCCTCCACTTT
NA	TRBV7-9	TRBJ1-2	TRBD1	CASSPGTDLGYGYTF	TGTGCCAGCAGTCCTGGGACAGATCTCGGCTATGGCTACACCTTC
NA	TRBV28	TRBJ2-7	NA	CASSFSRLVFLSEQYF	TGTGCCAGCAGCTTCAGTCGACTAGTTTTCTTGAGTGAGCAGTACTTC
NA	TRBV28	TRBJ2-5	TRBD1	CASSRDRGEETQYF	TGTGCCAGCAGTCGGGACAGGGGGGAAGAGACCCAGTACTTC
once	TRBV27	TRBJ2-7	TRBD1	CASSLKQGYEQYF	TGTGCCAGCAGTCTAAAACAGGGGTACGAGCAGTACTTC
NA	TRBV6-5	TRBJ2-7	NA	CASSYSTSNEQYF	TGTGCCAGCAGTTACTCGACTAGTAACGAGCAGTACTTC
NA	TRBV18	TRBJ1-1	NA	CASSPDSLTEAFF	TGTGCCAGCTCACCGGACAGCCTCACTGAAGCTTTCTTT
once	TRBV7-2	TRBJ1-2	TRBD1	CASSTRQGIYGYTF	TGTGCCAGCAGCACCCGACAGGGCATATATGGCTACACCTTC
NA	TRBV28	TRBJ2-5	TRBD1	CASSPGQGRTGAGETQYF	TGTGCCAGCAGTCCGGGGCAGGGTCGGACAGGGGCGGGAGAGACCCAGTACTTC
NA	TRBV5-8	TRBJ1-5	NA	CASSSPSQGYSNQPQHF	TGTGCCAGCAGCTCACCTTCACAGGGCTATAGCAATCAGCCCCAGCATTTT
NA	TRBV5-1	TRBJ2-1	TRBD2	CASASGSEYNEQFF	TGCGCCAGCGCCAGCGGGAGTGAGTACAATGAGCAGTTCTTC
NA	TRBV18	TRBJ2-2	TRBD1	CASSPQPGQGFTGELFF	TGTGCCAGCTCACCACAGCCGGGACAGGGATTTACCGGGGAGCTGTTTTTT
few	TRBV6-2/TRBV6-3	TRBJ1-2	NA	CASSSPYLDSYGYTF	TGTGCCAGCAGTTCACCTTACCTTGACAGTTATGGCTACACCTTC
NA	TRBV7-2	TRBJ2-1	NA	CASSFRDTPEQFF	TGTGCCAGCAGCTTTCGGGACACCCCGGAGCAGTTCTTC
NA	TRBV28	TRBJ2-6	TRBD1	CASSAALRTGPSGANVLTF	TGTGCCAGTTCCGCCGCCCTTCGGACAGGCCCCTCTGGGGCCAACGTCCTGACTTTC
NA	TRBV27	TRBJ2-2	NA	CASLAWDTGELFF	TGTGCCAGCCTAGCGTGGGACACCGGGGAGCTGTTTTTT
NA	TRBV3-1/TRBV3-2	TRBJ1-2	TRBD1	CASSQAGGLSNYGYTF	TGTGCCAGCAGCCAGGCAGGGGGTTTATCTAACTATGGCTACACCTTC
NA	TRBV25-1	TRBJ2-1	TRBD2	CASRIAGGGYNEQFF	TGTGCCAGCAGAATAGCGGGAGGGGGCTACAATGAGCAGTTCTTC
NA	TRBV19	TRBJ1-1	NA	CASSIPRTDLTMNTEAFF	TGTGCCAGTAGTATCCCCCGGACAGATCTAACCATGAACACTGAAGCTTTCTTT
NA	TRBV7-9	TRBJ1-4	NA	CASSLWAGDEKLFF	TGTGCCAGCAGCTTGTGGGCAGGGGATGAAAAACTGTTTTTT
NA	TRBV15	TRBJ1-5	NA	CATSRAGNQPQHF	TGTGCCACCAGCAGAGCGGGTAATCAGCCCCAGCATTTT
NA	TRBV14	TRBJ2-1	TRBD2	CASSLADNEQFF	TGTGCCAGCAGTCTAGCGGACAATGAGCAGTTCTTC
NA	TRBV28	TRBJ2-5	TRBD2	CASSPQPGLAGQVKETQYF	TGTGCCAGCAGTCCTCAGCCGGGACTAGCGGGGCAAGTTAAAGAGACCCAGTACTTC
NA	TRBV5-6	TRBJ1-5	TRBD1	CASSSRGTGGNQPQHF	TGTGCCAGCAGCTCCAGGGGGACGGGTGGCAATCAGCCCCAGCATTTT
once	TRBV4-1	TRBJ1-4	TRBD1	CASSQPGQTNEKLFF	TGCGCCAGCAGCCAGCCGGGACAGACTAATGAAAAACTGTTTTTT
NA	TRBV5-4	TRBJ2-4	NA	CASSLLGENIQYF	TGTGCCAGCAGCTTGCTCGGGGAAAACATTCAGTACTTC
NA	TRBV7-2	TRBJ1-5	TRBD1	CASSVTGMGGDQPQHF	TGTGCCAGCAGCGTGACAGGGATGGGGGGTGATCAGCCCCAGCATTTT
NA	TRBV9	TRBJ1-1	NA	CASSFRPRNTEAFF	TGTGCCAGCAGCTTCCGTCCGCGAAACACTGAAGCTTTCTTT
once	TRBV29-1	TRBJ2-1	NA	CSVEDPSAGGSYNEQFF	TGCAGCGTTGAAGACCCTTCGGCGGGCGGCTCCTACAATGAGCAGTTCTTC
NA	TRBV27	TRBJ1-5	TRBD1	CASRSGTGGQPQHF	TGTGCCAGCAGATCCGGGACAGGCGGGCAGCCCCAGCATTTT
NA	TRBV5-1	TRBJ2-7	TRBD2	CASSLEGTSGYEQYF	TGCGCCAGCAGCTTGGAAGGGACTAGCGGCTACGAGCAGTACTTC
NA	TRBV13	TRBJ2-7	NA	CASSTSSTPITYEQYF	TGTGCCAGCAGCACCTCGAGTACCCCTATAACCTACGAGCAGTACTTC
few	TRBV5-1	TRBJ1-1	TRBD1	CASSPRTGGEAFF	TGCGCCAGCAGCCCCAGGACAGGTGGGGAAGCTTTCTTT
NA	TRBV7-9	TRBJ1-4	TRBD1	CASSFAFGQGARANEKLFF	TGTGCCAGCAGCTTCGCCTTCGGACAGGGGGCGCGAGCTAATGAAAAACTGTTTTTT
NA	TRBV10-3	TRBJ1-2	NA	CAISDSQGSTSGYTF	TGTGCCATCAGTGATTCACAGGGTTCCACGAGCGGCTACACCTTC